The clone carrying this T cell receptor (beta chain) was recorded at least ten times. The target antigen is unknown. Amplification targeted the TCR beta CDR3 regions, with RNA transcripts as the source material. First-round RT-PCR with HTBI primers preceded a second-round multiplex PCR. TCRdb reanalysed the multiplex PCR reads using MiXCR and keeps one entry per CDR3 protein. The sample includes 360,000 or so distinct CDR3 sequences, around 19% seen only once; the top ten take about 1.4%. Establishment of the diagnosis relied upon clinical symptoms, serum thyroxine, TRAb, thyroid ultrasound and orbital computed tomography. V shed 6 bases, J shed 3 bases, and the junction held 13 bases outside the gene matches. CDR1 MNHEY and CDR2 SMNVEV come from the germline V gene (reference sequence). CDR3 length: 17 residues. These data come from a study of Graves' ophthalmopathy and Graves' hyperthyroidism. Whole-study findings and limits: With a specificity of around 76% and a sensitivity of around 71%, the model predicted ophthalmopathy progression. In separating ophthalmopathy from stable hyperthyroidism, a 13-signature model achieved nearly 90% sensitivity and 65% to 84% specificity.

This TCR was recovered from a woman aged 18-29 years with Graves' ophthalmopathy. Material: peripheral blood. V usage is TRBV27 and J usage is TRBJ1-1; 10 nucleotides align to TRBD1. In DNA form, the CDR3 reads TGTGCCAGCAGGGACCAAAAACGACAGGGGGCCCACACTGAAGCTTTCTTT. It specifies CASRDQKRQGAHTEAFF.